This TCR beta chain came from a study of control samples from healthy donors and cancer patients. The CDR3 totals 15 residues. V lost 0 bases, J lost 4 bases, and 2 bases stayed unmatched. From germline, CDR1 is SGDLS and CDR2 YYNGEE. TCRdb's copy holds only in-frame clones and misses some; the assay was immunoSEQ multiplex PCR. The repertoire holds 140,000 to 150,000 clones, with roughly 90% as singletons. This TCR was sampled from a man aged 30 to 45 in good health. The material sequenced was blood. The V call is TRBV9, the J call TRBJ2-1; 9 positions agree with TRBD2. CDR3 sequence (DNA): TGTGCCAGCAGCGTAGGAGCGGGAGGTTACAATGAGCAGTTCTTC. Its protein is CASSVGAGGYNEQFF.